This T cell receptor beta chain was profiled in a study of OX40 agonist ivuxolimab in advanced cancers. Study-wide background: Allowance was made for prior anti-PD-1, anti-PD-L1 or anti-CTLA-4 therapy, and around 41% had some. Broader study findings: Relative to CD4+, CD8+ T cells held more expanded clones on average. Partly responding patients at 0.1-3.0 mg/kg showed some of the smallest clonal expansion. Low levels of normalized T-cell clonal expansion also appeared in some nonresponders.

Trimming took 2 bases from V and 4 from J; bases not matched to a gene: 11. Germline loops: CDR1 MNHNS, CDR2 SASEGT. The CDR3 consists of 17 residues. This clone was seen just once. The target antigen is unknown. The assay was immunoSEQ multiplex PCR, and TCRdb's table has in-frame clones only and misses some. The table lists 65,000 to 80,000 clones, about 83% of them singletons, with roughly 0.7% in the top ten. The source of this sequence is an adult with an advanced solid tumor such as melanoma, head and neck, liver or kidney cancer. The rearrangement links TRBV6-1 to TRBJ2-3; 8 bases are a match to TRBD2. The starting material was CD4+ or CD8+ T cells sorted from blood, obtained in a trial of the OX40 agonist ivuxolimab. The CDR3 spells CASSERFTGGQSDTQYF. In DNA form, the CDR3 reads TGTGCCAGCAGTGAACGGTTTACGGGGGGGCAGTCAGATACGCAGTATTTT.